The 30 T cell receptor beta chains in this list originate from one sample, sequenced in a study of PD-L1 blockade in urothelial cancer. Time point described: pretreatment peripheral blood. Clones were read by immunoSEQ multiplex PCR, and TCRdb kept only the in-frame ones, dropping some. Here the sample spans tens of thousands of clones, about 89% being singletons. Sequencing was performed on PBMCs, taken around atezolizumab (anti-PD-L1) treatment. The receptors shown here come from an elderly woman with urothelial cancer.

This chain links TRBV5-4 with TRBJ2-7; TRBD2 matches at 8 bases. V shed 4 bases and J 2 bases; nucleotides not matched to a gene: 8. Per the germline V gene, CDR1 is SGHNT and CDR2 is YYREEE (reference sequence). The CDR3 runs to 15 residues. For the CDR3, the DNA is TGTGCCAGCAGCCCTCAGGCGGGAGGCACCTACGAGCAGTACTTC. Translated: CASSPQAGGTYEQYF.

The gene calls are TRBV28 and TRBJ1-5; 7 positions agree with TRBD1. This CDR3 has 15 amino acids. The germline V gene has CDR1 MDHEN and CDR2 SYDVKM. V trimming: 6 bases; J trimming: 2 bases; junction bases outside the gene matches: 7. CDR3 nucleotide sequence: TGTGCCAGCAGATCCTACAGGGGAGGCAATCAGCCCCAGCATTTT. Translation gives CASRSYRGGNQPQHF.

The chain carries TRBV28 and TRBJ2-7, with 8 bases matching TRBD2. There are 14 residues in the CDR3. Germline-derived CDR1 and CDR2 are MDHEN and SYDVKM. After removal of 7 bases from V and 6 bases from J, the junction contained 11 bases not matched to a gene. The CDR3 DNA follows: TGTGCCAGCATCCCAAGCGGGAGTTCTCCCGAGCAGTACTTC. Its translation: CASIPSGSSPEQYF.

The genes are TRBV28 and TRBJ2-7; the D gene is possibly TRBD2 (5 bases). From germline, CDR1 is MDHEN and CDR2 SYDVKM. Trimming took off 3 bases at V and 0 bases at J, with 18 bases between the two ends. The CDR3 sequence is 17 residues long. The CDR3 bases are TGTGCCAGCAGTTTTCCGTCCGTGAGGGATCCCTCCTACGAGCAGTACTTC. It is translated as CASSFPSVRDPSYEQYF.

This clone is a singleton in its sample. This sequence joins TRBV27 and TRBJ1-1, with D tentatively TRBD1 (5 bases). Per germline, CDR1 MNHEY and CDR2 SMNVEV (reference sequence). Trimming removed 5 bases from V and 12 bases from J, with 25 bases in between. This CDR3 is 15 amino acids long. The CDR3 DNA reads TGTGCCAGCAGTCGCGACCGTGACAGATTGTCTGTGTCTTTCTTT. It yields the protein CASSRDRDRLSVSFF.

This chain links TRBV7-3 with TRBJ2-1; weak D call: TRBD2 (5 bases). The CDR3 has 12 residues. The ends were cut back, 5 bases at V and 6 bases at J, with 8 bases in the middle. Germline V gene sequence: CDR1 SGHTA, CDR2 FQGTGA. CDR3 protein: CASSSTSNEQFF. The CDR3 DNA reads TGTGCCAGCAGCAGCACTAGCAATGAGCAGTTCTTC.

This rearrangement joins TRBV20-1 to TRBJ1-5; TRBD1 matches 9 bases. Germline CDR1 reads DFQATT; CDR2 reads SNEGSKA (reference sequence). With 8 bases clipped from V and 6 bases from J, the junction kept 2 bases outside the gene matches. The CDR3 length is 11 residues. Here the CDR3 reads CSTGGLQPQHF. The CDR3 DNA reads as TGCAGTACAGGGGGCCTTCAGCCCCAGCATTTT.

This rearrangement joins TRBV28 to TRBJ2-7; a weak D match, TRBD1 (6 bases). The CDR3 is 13 amino acids. Trimming cost V 6 bases and J 2 bases, with 11 bases left between them. Germline CDR1 is MDHEN and CDR2 is SYDVKM. The DNA of the CDR3 is TGTGCCAGCAGGGGCCAGGGGACCTACGAGCAGTACTTC. Its translation: CASRGQGTYEQYF.

This clone has only one observation. This rearrangement joins TRBV30 to TRBJ2-7; a possible D gene is TRBD1 (6 bases). The CDR3 runs 11 residues. V lost 8 bases to trimming and J lost 3 bases, with 11 bases between them. Germline CDR1 is GTSNPN and CDR2 is SVGIG (reference sequence). CDR3 protein: CARLQGYEQYF. CDR3 bases: TGTGCCCGACTACAGGGCTACGAGCAGTACTTC.

The rearrangement joins TRBV30 to TRBJ2-7; D possibly corresponds to TRBD1 (5 bases). Germline CDR1 is GTSNPN and CDR2 is SVGIG (reference sequence). The CDR3 runs to 12 residues. V gave up 3 bases and J gave up 2 bases, with 8 bases separating them. The CDR3 region is CAWRWGAYEQYF. The CDR3 DNA follows: TGTGCCTGGAGATGGGGCGCCTACGAGCAGTACTTC. The full variable domain, its missing parts supplied by reference TRBV30 and TRBJ2-7, is SQTIHQWPATLVQPVGSPLSLECTVEGTSNPNLYWYRQAAGRGLQLLFYSVGIGQISSEVPQNLSASRPQDRQFILSSKKLLLSDSGFYLCAWRWGAYEQYFGPGTRLTVT.

The J gene is TRBJ2-7, the V gene TRBV4-1; D gene unclear. Germline V lookup: CDR1 MGHRA, CDR2 YSYEKL. The CDR3 covers 16 residues. The V end lost 4 bases, the J end lost 1 base, and 17 bases lay between the germline ends. CDR3 sequence reads: CASSPTYSQNSYEQYF. The CDR3 bases are TGCGCCAGCAGCCCGACGTATAGCCAAAATTCCTACGAGCAGTACTTC.

The J gene is TRBJ2-1, the V gene TRBV7-8; D remains ambiguous. From germline, CDR1 is SGHVS and CDR2 FQNEAQ. The CDR3 totals 13 residues. V lost 5 bases to trimming and J lost 4 bases, with 9 bases between them. The CDR3 DNA is TGTGCCAGCAGCACAAGATCGTACAATGAGCAGTTCTTC. Residues: CASSTRSYNEQFF.

This chain links TRBV18 with TRBJ2-7; 10 bases map to TRBD1. The CDR3 is 16 residues long. Germline V gene lookup returns CDR1 KGHSH and CDR2 LQKENI. V shed 3 bases and J 2 bases; nucleotides not matched to a gene: 7. Written as DNA, the CDR3 is TGTGCCAGCTCACCTACCCCGGGACAGGGGCCCTACGAGCAGTACTTC. This codes for CASSPTPGQGPYEQYF.

This chain connects TRBV9 to TRBJ2-2; D perhaps matches TRBD2 (6 bases). The CDR3 runs to 15 residues. The ends were cut back, 5 bases at V and 0 bases at J, with 11 bases in the middle. Germline V gives CDR1 SGDLS, CDR2 YYNGEE. CDR3 sequence reads: CASSVSGANTGELFF. In DNA form, the CDR3 reads TGTGCCAGCAGTGTTAGCGGAGCGAACACCGGGGAGCTGTTTTTT. Full variable domain (remainder filled in from reference TRBV9 and TRBJ2-2): DSGVTQTPKHLITATGQRVTLRCSPRSGDLSVYWYQQSLDQGLQFLIQYYNGEERAKGNILERFSAQQFPDLHSELNLSSLELGDSALYFCASSVSGANTGELFFGEGSRLTVL.

CDR3 nucleotide sequence: TGCAGCACCCAAAGCGGTACTAGGGGGGGTGGGAATGAGCAGTTCTTC. Translated: CSTQSGTRGGGNEQFF. The rearrangement joins TRBV29-1 to TRBJ2-1; D is perhaps TRBD2 (7 bases). Germline CDR1 and CDR2: SQVTM and ANQGSEA. The CDR3 has 16 amino acids. V was clipped by 8 bases and J by 7 bases, with 27 bases between them.

Comments on this clone: Other DNA variants within this sample encode the same CDR3. The CDR3 protein is CASSLVAGSYNEQFF. In DNA, the CDR3 is TGCGCCAGCAGCTTAGTAGCGGGATCCTACAATGAGCAGTTCTTC. The chain employs TRBV5-1 and TRBJ2-1, with TRBD2 matching over 8 bases. This CDR3 is built from 15 residues. V was clipped by 2 bases and J by 1 base; unmatched bases: 2. Per the germline V gene, CDR1 is SGHRS and CDR2 is YFSETQ.

The V gene is TRBV20-1, the J gene TRBJ2-3, with D unclear. Germline CDR1 is DFQATT and CDR2 is SNEGSKA (reference sequence). The length of the CDR3 is 11 residues. V was pared by 1 base and J by 6 bases, with 5 bases between. CDR3 protein: CSARVGDTQYF. CDR3 DNA: TGCAGTGCTAGAGTCGGGGATACGCAGTATTTT.

CDR3 region: CASRGQTRYEQYF. In DNA, the CDR3 is TGTGCCAGCAGGGGACAGACCCGCTACGAGCAGTACTTC. This chain uses TRBV6-1 with TRBJ2-7, with 7 bases fitting TRBD1. CDR3 length: 13 amino acids. Per the germline V gene, CDR1 is MNHNS and CDR2 is SASEGT. After removal of 6 bases from V and 3 bases from J, the junction contained 5 bases not matched to a gene.

V and J are TRBV2 and TRBJ1-5; D gene ambiguous. V dropped 8 bases and J dropped 1 base, with 9 bases sitting between them. This CDR3 is 13 amino acids long. Germline lookup yields CDR1 SNHLY and CDR2 FYNNEI. The CDR3 spells CASQEGSNQPQHF. CDR3 bases: TGTGCCAGCCAAGAGGGCAGCAATCAGCCCCAGCATTTT.

The gene calls are TRBV5-4 and TRBJ2-1; 7 bases map to TRBD1. J gave up 3 bases and V 4 bases, and 4 bases lay outside the gene matches. Germline V gene sequence: CDR1 SGHNT, CDR2 YYREEE (reference sequence). The CDR3 has 14 residues. CDR3 nucleotides: TGTGCCAGCAGCCAAGGGGGCTACTACAATGAGCAGTTCTTC. Residues: CASSQGGYYNEQFF.

The chain links TRBV5-1 to TRBJ2-2, with TRBD2 matching 8 bases. The CDR3 totals 17 residues. The germline V gene encodes CDR1 SGHRS and CDR2 YFSETQ. The J segment lost 5 bases and the V segment lost 0 bases, leaving 9 bases of the junction unmatched. The CDR3 DNA sequence: TGCGCCAGCAGCTTGGGGGGTAGCGGGATTCGGACCGGGGAGCTGTTTTTT. Encoded protein: CASSLGGSGIRTGELFF. The whole variable domain, filled in from reference TRBV5-1 and TRBJ2-2, reads KAGVTQTPRYLIKTRGQQVTLSCSPISGHRSVSWYQQTPGQGLQFLFEYFSETQRNKGNFPGRFSGRQFSNSRSEMNVSTLELGDSALYLCASSLGGSGIRTGELFFGEGSRLTVL.

This chain joins TRBV27 and TRBJ1-5, with 7 bases that match TRBD1. The length of the CDR3 is 15 residues. With 5 bases clipped from V and 3 bases from J, the junction kept 7 bases outside the gene matches. Per the germline V gene, CDR1 is MNHEY and CDR2 is SMNVEV (reference sequence). The CDR3 DNA is TGTGCCAGCAGTCTGCGGAGGGGGCTCAATCAGCCCCAGCATTTT. Protein sequence: CASSLRRGLNQPQHF.

The J gene is TRBJ1-1, the V gene TRBV2, with a tentative D call TRBD1 (5 bases). Looked up from germline, CDR1 is SNHLY and CDR2 is FYNNEI. The CDR3 has 15 residues. Trimming cost V 5 bases and J 0 bases, with 13 bases left between them. The CDR3 loop is CASSPTRALNTEAFF. CDR3 in DNA: TGTGCCAGCAGTCCAACCAGGGCTTTGAACACTGAAGCTTTCTTT. The full variable domain, completed using reference TRBV2 and TRBJ1-1, is EPEVTQTPSHQVTQMGQEVILRCVPISNHLYFYWYRQILGQKVEFLVSFYNNEISEKSEIFDDQFSVERPDGSNFTLKIRSTKLEDSAMYFCASSPTRALNTEAFFGQGTRLTVV.

This sequence joins TRBV5-1 and TRBJ1-1; 11 nucleotides agree with TRBD1. The CDR3 is 18 amino acids. Per the germline V gene, CDR1 is SGHRS and CDR2 is YFSETQ. V lost 2 bases and J lost 5; bases outside the gene matches: 14. The CDR3 loop reads CASSFWGVGQGADTEAFF. DNA for the CDR3: TGCGCCAGCAGCTTCTGGGGAGTTGGACAGGGGGCAGATACTGAAGCTTTCTTT.

V and J are TRBV4-1 and TRBJ2-7; 8 nucleotides match TRBD2. The ends lost 0 bases at V and 1 base at J; junction bases unmatched: 8. From germline, CDR1 is MGHRA and CDR2 YSYEKL. CDR3 length equals 17 residues. The DNA of the CDR3 is TGCGCCAGCAGCCAAGATCGGGCTAGCGGGCAATCCTACGAGCAGTACTTC. Its translation: CASSQDRASGQSYEQYF.

The chain recombines TRBV7-9 with TRBJ1-5; the D is unclear. The germline CDR1 and CDR2 sequences are SEHNR and FQNEAQ (reference sequence). The CDR3 totals 12 residues. V was pared by 5 bases and J by 3 bases, with 5 bases between. The CDR3 DNA sequence: TGTGCCAGCAGCCCCTTCAATCAGCCCCAGCATTTT. It specifies CASSPFNQPQHF.

The V call is TRBV9, the J call TRBJ2-1; 7 bases align to TRBD2. With V trimmed by 1 base and J by 0 bases, 7 bases remained unmatched. In germline, CDR1 is SGDLS, CDR2 YYNGEE. CDR3 size: 17 residues. The CDR3 reads CASSVSRSGRSYNEQFF. The CDR3 DNA is TGTGCCAGCAGCGTATCCCGTAGCGGGCGCTCCTACAATGAGCAGTTCTTC.

The genes are TRBV14 and TRBJ2-7; TRBD2 matches at 12 bases. CDR1 and CDR2 from the germline V gene are SGHDN and FVKESK. The CDR3 has 13 residues. J was trimmed by 5 bases and V by 6 bases; bases with no gene match: 2. CDR3 nucleotides: TGTGCCAGCAGACGACTAGCGGGAGACGAGCAGTACTTC. Translated: CASRRLAGDEQYF.

This clone appeared once. This chain joins TRBV7-7 and TRBJ2-5; 13 positions match TRBD2. V shed 5 bases and J 5 bases; nucleotides not matched to a gene: 8. Germline loops: CDR1 SSHAT, CDR2 FNYEAQ (reference sequence). The CDR3 length is 16 residues. CDR3 amino acids: CASSLGLAGALETQYF. For the CDR3, the DNA is TGTGCCAGCAGCCTCGGACTAGCGGGAGCTTTGGAGACCCAGTACTTC.

The chain couples TRBV7-2 to TRBJ1-1, with 10 bases aligning to TRBD1. This CDR3 is built from 14 residues. Germline assignment: CDR1 SGHTA and CDR2 FQGNSA. J lost 4 bases, V lost 4 bases, and 3 bases had no gene match. The CDR3 reads CASSSTGGSTEAFF. The CDR3 region has the DNA TGTGCCAGCAGCTCGACAGGGGGCAGCACTGAAGCTTTCTTT. The full variable domain, in which reference TRBV7-2 and TRBJ1-1 provide the parts outside the CDR3, is GAGVSQSPSNKVTEKGKDVELRCDPISGHTALYWYRQSLGQGLEFLIYFQGNSAPDKSGLPSDRFSAERTGGSVSTLTIQRTQQEDSAVYLCASSSTGGSTEAFFGQGTRLTVV.